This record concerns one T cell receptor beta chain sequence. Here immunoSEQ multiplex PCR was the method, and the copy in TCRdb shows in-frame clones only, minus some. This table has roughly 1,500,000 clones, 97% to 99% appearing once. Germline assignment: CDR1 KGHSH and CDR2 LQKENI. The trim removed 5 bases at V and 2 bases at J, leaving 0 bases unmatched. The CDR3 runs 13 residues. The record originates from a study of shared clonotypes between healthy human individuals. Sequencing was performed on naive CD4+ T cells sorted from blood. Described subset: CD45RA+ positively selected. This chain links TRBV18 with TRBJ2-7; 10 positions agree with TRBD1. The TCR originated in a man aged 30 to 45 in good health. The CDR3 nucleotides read TGTGCCAGCTCAGGACAGGGGGCCTACGAGCAGTACTTC. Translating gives CASSGQGAYEQYF.